Each of the 18 T cell receptor beta chains below was sequenced from the same sample in a study of shared clonotypes between healthy human individuals. Method: immunoSEQ multiplex PCR; TCRdb's copy keeps in-frame clones and lacks some. The sample has approximately 1,000,000 clones, 77% seen once. The sequencing sample was made of memory CD4+ T cells from PBMCs. Noted subset: CD45RA-negative fraction. The receptors were gathered from a man younger than 35 in good health. Some clones in this sample may be carry-over from other donors' samples.

The chain uses TRBV28 and TRBJ2-6; 7 bases are shared with TRBD2. J was trimmed by 8 bases and V by 1 base; bases with no gene match: 5. The CDR3 extends over 15 amino acids. The germline CDR1 and CDR2 sequences are MDHEN and SYDVKM. CDR3: CASSLSWGGTNVLTF. CDR3 in DNA: TGTGCCAGCAGTTTATCGTGGGGGGGGACCAACGTCCTGACTTTC. The complete variable domain, with remaining parts taken from reference TRBV28 and TRBJ2-6, reads DVKVTQSSRYLVKRTGEKVFLECVQDMDHENMFWYRQDPGLGLRLIYFSYDVKMKEKGDIPEGYSVSREKKERFSLILESASTNQTSMYLCASSLSWGGTNVLTFGAGSRLTVL.

The V call is TRBV28, the J call TRBJ2-7; D remains ambiguous. This CDR3 comprises 12 residues. V lost 7 bases and J 0 bases, leaving 7 bases between the germline ends. CDR1 is MDHEN and CDR2 is SYDVKM in the germline V gene. The CDR3 DNA sequence: TGTGCCAGCACCCTAAACTCCTACGAGCAGTACTTC. Protein: CASTLNSYEQYF.

V gene TRBV7-2 combines with J gene TRBJ2-3, with 9 bases matching TRBD1. With V trimmed by 5 bases and J by 1 base, 10 bases remained unmatched. The germline V gene has CDR1 SGHTA and CDR2 FQGNSA. The CDR3 consists of 17 residues. CDR3 in amino acids: CASSETLQGAGTDTQYF. CDR3 sequence (DNA): TGTGCCAGCAGCGAAACCCTACAGGGGGCGGGCACAGATACGCAGTATTTT.

This rearrangement joins TRBV6-4 to TRBJ2-1; no clear D gene. The germline gives CDR1 MRHNA, CDR2 SNTAGT. Deletions cut 4 bases from V and 0 bases from J, with 4 bases between. The CDR3 sequence is 13 residues long. CDR3 amino acids: CASSASSYNEQFF. The DNA for the CDR3 is TGTGCCAGCAGTGCCAGCTCCTACAATGAGCAGTTCTTC.

The chain employs TRBV19 and TRBJ1-3, with TRBD1 matching 7 bases. There are 13 residues in the CDR3. Germline loops: CDR1 LNHDA, CDR2 SQIVND (reference sequence). The CDR3 bases are TGTGGGACAGGACTCTTCTCTGGAAACACCATATATTTT. Amino acid sequence: CGTGLFSGNTIYF.

This clone turned up a few times. The J gene is TRBJ2-1, the V gene TRBV2, with D possibly matching TRBD2 (5 bases). The CDR3 totals 11 residues. The V end lost 8 bases, the J end lost 8 bases, and 10 bases lay between the germline ends. Germline V gene sequence: CDR1 SNHLY, CDR2 FYNNEI. The CDR3 region is CASGSFDEQFF. The CDR3 region has the DNA TGTGCCAGCGGGAGTTTCGATGAGCAGTTCTTC.

The gene calls are TRBV28 and TRBJ2-5; D is perhaps TRBD1 (5 bases). The CDR3 totals 11 residues. V was pared by 6 bases and J by 4 bases, with 6 bases between. Germline-derived CDR1 and CDR2 are MDHEN and SYDVKM. Here the CDR3 reads CASSDRETQYF. As DNA, the CDR3 is TGTGCCAGCAGCGACAGAGAGACCCAGTACTTC.

J is TRBJ2-3 and V is TRBV18, with 9 positions matching TRBD1. This CDR3 contains 15 residues. CDR1 KGHSH and CDR2 LQKENI come from the germline V gene. The junction had 2 bases not matched to a gene; V was cut back by 4 bases and J by 0 bases. CDR3 loop: CASSRGQGSTDTQYF. The CDR3, as DNA: TGTGCCAGCTCACGAGGACAGGGGAGCACAGATACGCAGTATTTT.

With respect to this clone: Other DNA sequences in the same sample also yield this CDR3. J is TRBJ2-5 and V is TRBV11-2, with 15 nucleotides matching TRBD2. The germline V gene encodes CDR1 SGHAT and CDR2 FQNNGV. The CDR3 is made up of 15 amino acids. Trimming took 5 bases from V and 5 from J; bases not matched to a gene: 3. The DNA of the CDR3 is TGTGCCAGCAGCCTTGGACTAGCGGGGGGGGAGACCCAGTACTTC. This sequence encodes CASSLGLAGGETQYF.

The chain recombines TRBV28 with TRBJ1-5; D gene uncertain. The CDR3 is made up of 11 amino acids. V was clipped by 4 bases and J by 9 bases, with 7 bases between them. CDR1 and CDR2 from the germline V gene are MDHEN and SYDVKM. DNA for the CDR3: TGTGCCAGCAGTTCTCGACCGCCCCAGCATTTT. It is translated as CASSSRPPQHF. Filled out from reference TRBV28 and TRBJ1-5, the complete variable domain reads DVKVTQSSRYLVKRTGEKVFLECVQDMDHENMFWYRQDPGLGLRLIYFSYDVKMKEKGDIPEGYSVSREKKERFSLILESASTNQTSMYLCASSSRPPQHFGDGTRLSIL.

This clone was counted a single time. The gene calls are TRBV10-3 and TRBJ1-5, with unresolved D. There are 13 residues in the CDR3. Trimming removed 7 bases from V and 2 bases from J, with 9 bases in between. The V gene's germline CDR1 is ENHRY and CDR2 SYGVKD. The DNA for the CDR3 is TGTGCCATCAAGGGTCCGGGCAATCAGCCCCAGCATTTT. This gives the protein CAIKGPGNQPQHF.

V gene TRBV6-6 combines with J gene TRBJ2-7; 11 bases are a match to TRBD2. The CDR3 loop spans 16 amino acids. From germline, CDR1 is MNHNY and CDR2 SVGAGI (reference sequence). Trimming at V came to 0 bases and at J to 5 bases, leaving 6 bases not matched to a gene. The CDR3 DNA follows: TGTGCCAGCAGTTACTCTGGACTAGCGGGCGTTAACGAGCAGTACTTC. Protein: CASSYSGLAGVNEQYF.

This rearrangement joins TRBV6-5 to TRBJ1-5; a possible D gene is TRBD1 (5 bases). The germline V gene has CDR1 MNHEY and CDR2 SVGAGI. The CDR3 runs to 13 residues. V was pared by 6 bases and J by 1 base, with 7 bases between. In DNA, the CDR3 is TGTGCCAGCAGGCGACAGAGCAATCAGCCCCAGCATTTT. Translation: CASRRQSNQPQHF.

This clone was observed a handful of times. This chain uses TRBV5-8 with TRBJ2-5, with D perhaps matching TRBD1 or TRBD2 (5 bases each). CDR1 is SGHTS, CDR2 YDEGEE, per germline. The V end was cut by 4 bases, the J end by 3 bases, with 16 bases between. This CDR3 is built from 15 residues. This chain's CDR3 is CASSPLLGVKETQYF. CDR3 coding DNA: TGTGCCAGCAGCCCCTTGTTGGGGGTAAAAGAGACCCAGTACTTC.

In its sample, this clone was seen once. This chain links TRBV2 with TRBJ1-2, with D unresolved. The CDR3 extends over 14 amino acids. CDR1 is SNHLY and CDR2 is FYNNEI in the germline V gene. Between the trimmed V and J ends, which lost 4 bases and 8 bases, there was a span of 17 bases. The CDR3, as DNA: TGTGCCAGCAGTGGGAACCTTTTCGCCCGGGGCTACACCTTC. Amino acids: CASSGNLFARGYTF.

The chain is built from TRBV15 and TRBJ2-2; TRBD2 might be the D (6 bases). CDR3 length: 14 residues. V was shortened by 11 bases and J by 5 bases, with 18 bases between the two germline ends. Germline CDR1 reads LNHNV; CDR2 reads YYDKDF (reference sequence). The CDR3 DNA sequence: TGTGCCGCCCGTAGCGGAGTAGGTACCGGGGAGCTGTTTTTT. Residues: CAARSGVGTGELFF.

This chain joins TRBV19 and TRBJ2-4; 11 positions match TRBD2. Germline lookup yields CDR1 LNHDA and CDR2 SQIVND (reference sequence). The ends lost 11 bases at V and 6 bases at J; junction bases unmatched: 9. There are 14 residues in the CDR3. CDR3 DNA sequence: TGTGCCCGCCAGGAACTAGCGGGAGCAAACATTCAGTACTTC. Protein product: CARQELAGANIQYF.

The chain employs TRBV5-5 and TRBJ1-5; D not resolved. Trimming cost V 0 bases and J 9 bases, with 13 bases left between them. The CDR3 contains 14 residues. CDR1 and CDR2 (germline): SGHKS, YYEKEE (reference sequence). CDR3 nucleotide sequence: TGTGCCAGCAGCTTGGACCATGCTTATGGGCCCCAGCATTTT. Amino acid sequence: CASSLDHAYGPQHF. Full variable domain (remainder filled in from reference TRBV5-5 and TRBJ1-5): DAGVTQSPTHLIKTRGQQVTLRCSPISGHKSVSWYQQVLGQGPQFIFQYYEKEERGRGNFPDRFSARQFPNYSSELNVNALLLGDSALYLCASSLDHAYGPQHFGDGTRLSIL.